The following is a T cell receptor beta chain sequence with its context. Its antigen is unknown. This specimen belongs to a study of T cell repertoires in cytomegalovirus infection. One entry per CDR3 protein results from TCRdb running MiXCR on the reads. Found here are a few hundred thousand distinct CDR3 sequences, 22% of them singletons; the top ten hold roughly a fifth. This CDR3 comprises 14 residues. Trimming pared 5 bases from V and 1 base from J, leaving 11 bases between. CDR1 MDHEN and CDR2 SYDVKM come from the germline V gene. The gene calls are TRBV28 and TRBJ1-1; weak D call: TRBD1 (5 bases). The source material was cultured PBMCs, sampled from culture after CMV antigen stimulation. The TCR originated in a human donor in good health (CMV status not recorded). Some clones in this sample may be carry-over from other donors' samples. CDR3 bases: TGTGCCAGCAGTCAGGGACTCTCGAACACTGAAGCTTTCTTT. This gives the protein CASSQGLSNTEAFF.